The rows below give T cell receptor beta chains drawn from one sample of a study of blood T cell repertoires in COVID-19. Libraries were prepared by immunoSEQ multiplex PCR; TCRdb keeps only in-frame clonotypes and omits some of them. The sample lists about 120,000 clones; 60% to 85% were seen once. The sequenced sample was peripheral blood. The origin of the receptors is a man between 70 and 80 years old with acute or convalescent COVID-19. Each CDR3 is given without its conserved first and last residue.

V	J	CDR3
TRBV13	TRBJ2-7	ASSYRGLAGNEQY
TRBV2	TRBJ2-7	ASRETGTIYEQY
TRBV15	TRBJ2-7	ATSRDGQGLSEQY
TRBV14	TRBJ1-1	ASSQTRLPNTEAF
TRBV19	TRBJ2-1	ASSIEGIILSGGAGEQF
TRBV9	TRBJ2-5	ASSVVSGRGQETQY
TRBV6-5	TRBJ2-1	ASSRDRGSNEQF
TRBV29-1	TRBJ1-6	SVMTGLNSPLH
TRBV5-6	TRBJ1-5	ASSSRVSSNQPQH
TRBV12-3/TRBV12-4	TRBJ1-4	ASRSPSKEKLF
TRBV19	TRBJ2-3	ASSISLAGGRDTQY
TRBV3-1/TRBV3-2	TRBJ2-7	ASSQQGAGDEQY
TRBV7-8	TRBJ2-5	ASSPTSGTRWTQY
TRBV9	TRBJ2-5	ASSGVAGSTETQY
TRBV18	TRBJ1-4	ASSLRGTTNEKLF
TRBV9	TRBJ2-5	ASSPQTGSQETQY
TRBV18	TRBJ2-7	ASSKDRNSYEQY
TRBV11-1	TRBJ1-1	ASGTGTGNTEAF
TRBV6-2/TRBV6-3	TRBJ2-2	ASSSDTYTGELF
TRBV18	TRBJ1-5	ASSPNTGVNQPQH
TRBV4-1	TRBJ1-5	ASSQERLKPQH
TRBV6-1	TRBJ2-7	ASSDNYEQY
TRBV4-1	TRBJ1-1	ASSQGGNRRWAEAF
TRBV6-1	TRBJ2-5	ASSEAGGQGPETQY
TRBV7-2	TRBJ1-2	ASSLAGVGYT
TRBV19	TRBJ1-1	ASSLGQQNTEAF
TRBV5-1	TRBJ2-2	ASSLAAGGAGTGELF
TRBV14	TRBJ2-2	ASSQDLAGRQSGELF
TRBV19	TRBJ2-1	ASSIPSGGYNEQF
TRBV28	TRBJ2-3	ASSFGRRDTQY
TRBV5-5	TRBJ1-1	ASSPDSNEAF
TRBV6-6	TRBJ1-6	ASTGQGGLSPLH
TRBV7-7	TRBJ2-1	ASSSLGDSYNEQF
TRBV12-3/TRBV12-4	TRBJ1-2	ASSFGLQGGET
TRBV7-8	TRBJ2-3	ASSPVVREGTQY
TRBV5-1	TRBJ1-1	ASSGSGTGNTEAF
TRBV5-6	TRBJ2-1	ASSRRLTGANEQF
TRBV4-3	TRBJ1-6	ASSQGPDRESPLH
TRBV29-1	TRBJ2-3	SVGGGQGTDTQY
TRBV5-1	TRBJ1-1	ASKGQGSSTEAF
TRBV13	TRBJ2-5	ASSSRLAGGETQY
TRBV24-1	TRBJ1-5	ATSDPGSNQPQH
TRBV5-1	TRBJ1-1	ASSFSPGQLNTEAF
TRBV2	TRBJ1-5	ASRGDRGGNQPQH
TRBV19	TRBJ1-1	ASSHQGLGSF
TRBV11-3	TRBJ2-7	ASSSGTYAGNEQY
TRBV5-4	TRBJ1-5	ASSLAVGVSNQPQH
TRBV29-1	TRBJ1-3	SVGLSGNTIY
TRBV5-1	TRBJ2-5	ASSYGTVQETQY
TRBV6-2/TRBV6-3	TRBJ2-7	ASSYSISAGSSYEQY
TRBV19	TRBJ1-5	ASSIQVNQPQH
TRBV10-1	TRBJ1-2	ASRTGRENYGYT
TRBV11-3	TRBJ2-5	ASSFGREETQY
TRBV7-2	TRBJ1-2	ASSIGEGYGYT
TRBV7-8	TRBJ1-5	ASSLTLGWISNQPQH
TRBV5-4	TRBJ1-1	ASSYRAEAF
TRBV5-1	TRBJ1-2	ASSLERAGYT
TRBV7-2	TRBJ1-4	ASSAGTATNEKLF
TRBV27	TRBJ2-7	ASSLDDVRDEQY
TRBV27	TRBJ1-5	ASRAWSNQPQH